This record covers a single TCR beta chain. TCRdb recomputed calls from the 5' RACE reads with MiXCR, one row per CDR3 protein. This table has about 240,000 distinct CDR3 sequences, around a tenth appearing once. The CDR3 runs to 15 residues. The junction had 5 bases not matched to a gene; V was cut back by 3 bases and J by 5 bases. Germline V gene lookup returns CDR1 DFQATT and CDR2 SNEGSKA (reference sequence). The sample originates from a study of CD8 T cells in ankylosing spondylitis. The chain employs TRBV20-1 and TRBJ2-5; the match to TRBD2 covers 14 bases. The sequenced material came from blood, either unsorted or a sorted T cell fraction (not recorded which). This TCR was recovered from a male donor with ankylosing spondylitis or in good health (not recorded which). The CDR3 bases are TGCAGTGCTAGGACTAGCGGGAGGGCACGGGAGACCCAGTACTTC. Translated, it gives CSARTSGRARETQYF.